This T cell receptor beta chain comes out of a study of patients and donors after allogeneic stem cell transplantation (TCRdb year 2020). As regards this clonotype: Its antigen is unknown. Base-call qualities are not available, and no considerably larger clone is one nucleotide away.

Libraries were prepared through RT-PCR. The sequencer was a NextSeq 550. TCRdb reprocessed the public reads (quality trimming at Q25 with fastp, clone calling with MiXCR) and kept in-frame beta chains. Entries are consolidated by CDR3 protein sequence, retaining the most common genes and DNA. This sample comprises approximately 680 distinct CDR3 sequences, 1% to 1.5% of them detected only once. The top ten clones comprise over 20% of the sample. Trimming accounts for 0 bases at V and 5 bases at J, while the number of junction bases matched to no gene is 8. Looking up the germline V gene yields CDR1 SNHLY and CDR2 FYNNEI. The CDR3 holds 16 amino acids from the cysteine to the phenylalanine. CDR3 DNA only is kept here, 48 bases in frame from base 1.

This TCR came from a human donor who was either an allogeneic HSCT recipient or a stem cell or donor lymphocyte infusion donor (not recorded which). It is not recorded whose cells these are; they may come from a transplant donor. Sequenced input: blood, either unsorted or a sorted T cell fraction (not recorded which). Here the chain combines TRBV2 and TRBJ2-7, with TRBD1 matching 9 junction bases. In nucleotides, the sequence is TGTGCCAGCAGTGAAGCTAGAGGGACAGGGAGCCACGAGCAGTACTTC. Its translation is CASSEARGTGSHEQYF.